The clone carrying this T cell receptor beta chain has a count of ten or more. No antigen is known for it. Amplification yielded TCR beta CDR3 regions, with RNA transcripts as the source. HTBI primers drove first-round RT-PCR of the TCR CDR3. MiXCR, applied by TCRdb to the multiplex PCR reads, yields one record per CDR3 protein. Among fewer than 350,000 distinct CDR3 sequences, roughly an eighth were seen once, and the ten largest hold 7% to 9%. This entry belongs to a study of T cells in Graves' hyperthyroidism and ophthalmopathy. Study outcomes and limitations: Clonotypes that were expanded in thyroid above 0.001 mostly appeared in blood too.

With 4 bases removed from V and 5 bases from J, the gap between germline ends came to 11 bases. The germline V gene has CDR1 MDHEN and CDR2 SYDVKM. The CDR3 runs 13 residues. PBMCs were derived from 7.5 to 10 ml fresh peripheral blood. V usage is TRBV28 and J usage is TRBJ1-2; D ambiguous. Material for sequencing was blood. This clonotype was obtained from a woman in her thirties or forties with Graves' hyperthyroidism. The CDR3 bases are TGTGCCAGCAGTTCCCCGGCGACATATGGCTACACCTTC. This sequence encodes CASSSPATYGYTF.